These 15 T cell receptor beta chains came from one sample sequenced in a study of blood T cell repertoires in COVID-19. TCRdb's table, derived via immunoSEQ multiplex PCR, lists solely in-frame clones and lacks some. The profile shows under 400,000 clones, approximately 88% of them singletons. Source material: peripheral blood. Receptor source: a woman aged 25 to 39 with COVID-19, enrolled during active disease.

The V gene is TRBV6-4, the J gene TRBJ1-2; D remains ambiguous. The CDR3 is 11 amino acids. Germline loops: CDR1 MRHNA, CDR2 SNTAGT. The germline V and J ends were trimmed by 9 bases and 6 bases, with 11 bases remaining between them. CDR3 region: CARGGTHGYTF. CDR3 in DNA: TGTGCCAGAGGCGGCACCCATGGCTACACCTTC.

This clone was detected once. The CDR3 is CASSLGDRVVGYTF. The CDR3 nucleotides read TGTGCCAGCAGCTTAGGGGACAGGGTGGTTGGCTACACCTTC. This chain connects TRBV7-2 to TRBJ1-2, with 9 bases lining up with TRBD1. The junction had 4 bases not matched to a gene; V was cut back by 1 base and J by 7 bases. CDR3 size: 14 residues. Germline loops: CDR1 SGHTA, CDR2 FQGNSA.

CDR3 in amino acids: CASSFGQLNTEAFF. CDR3 in DNA: TGTGCCAGCAGCTTCGGACAGCTCAACACTGAAGCTTTCTTT. V and J are TRBV7-9 and TRBJ1-1, with D possibly being TRBD1 (6 bases). CDR1 is SEHNR, CDR2 FQNEAQ, per germline (reference sequence). The CDR3 spans 14 residues. Trimming shortened V by 3 bases and J by 2 bases, and 10 bases separated the two germline ends.

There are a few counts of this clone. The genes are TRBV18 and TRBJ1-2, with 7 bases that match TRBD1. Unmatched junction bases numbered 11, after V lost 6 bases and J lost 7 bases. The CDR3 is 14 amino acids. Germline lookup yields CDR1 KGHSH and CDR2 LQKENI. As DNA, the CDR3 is TGTGCCAGCTCTCCCGGCGAAAGACAGGGTGGCTACACCTTC. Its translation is CASSPGERQGGYTF.

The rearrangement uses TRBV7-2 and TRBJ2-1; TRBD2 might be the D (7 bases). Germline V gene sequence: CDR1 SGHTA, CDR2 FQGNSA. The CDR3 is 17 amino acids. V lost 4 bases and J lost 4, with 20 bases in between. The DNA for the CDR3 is TGTGCCAGCAGCTATATTTTGAGGGGGGGCCCTTACAATGAGCAGTTCTTC. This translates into CASSYILRGGPYNEQFF.

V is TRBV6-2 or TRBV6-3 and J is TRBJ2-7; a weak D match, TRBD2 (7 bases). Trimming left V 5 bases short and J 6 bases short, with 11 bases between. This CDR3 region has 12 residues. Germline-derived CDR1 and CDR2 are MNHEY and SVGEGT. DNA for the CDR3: TGTGCCAGCAGTCAGGGGACTACCGAGCAGTACTTC. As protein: CASSQGTTEQYF.

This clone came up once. The CDR3, as DNA: TGTGCCAGCAGCTTTAGCGGGGGGGATTACACCGGGGAGCTGTTTTTT. This sequence encodes CASSFSGGDYTGELFF. The rearrangement joins TRBV11-3 to TRBJ2-2; 11 positions agree with TRBD2. V lost 3 bases to trimming and J lost 3 bases; unmatched junction nucleotides: 3. Germline-derived CDR1 and CDR2 are SGHNT and YENEEA. The length of the CDR3 is 16 residues.

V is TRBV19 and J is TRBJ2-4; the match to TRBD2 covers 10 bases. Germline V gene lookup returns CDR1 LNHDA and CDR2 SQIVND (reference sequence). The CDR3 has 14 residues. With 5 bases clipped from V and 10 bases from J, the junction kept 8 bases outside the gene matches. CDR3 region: CASSPPGLARIQYF. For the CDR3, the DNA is TGTGCCAGTAGTCCCCCGGGACTAGCGCGAATTCAGTACTTC.

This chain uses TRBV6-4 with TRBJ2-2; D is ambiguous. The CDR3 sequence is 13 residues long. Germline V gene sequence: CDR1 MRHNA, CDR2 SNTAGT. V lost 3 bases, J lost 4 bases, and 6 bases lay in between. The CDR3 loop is CASSEFSTGELFF. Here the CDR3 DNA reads TGTGCCAGCAGTGAATTTAGCACCGGGGAGCTGTTTTTT.

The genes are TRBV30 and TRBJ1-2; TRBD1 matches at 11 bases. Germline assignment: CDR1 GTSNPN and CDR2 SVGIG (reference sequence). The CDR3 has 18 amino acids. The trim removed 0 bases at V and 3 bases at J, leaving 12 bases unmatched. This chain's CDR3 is CAWSVVLGQGATDYGYTF. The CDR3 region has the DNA TGTGCCTGGAGTGTGGTTCTAGGACAGGGGGCGACCGACTATGGCTACACCTTC. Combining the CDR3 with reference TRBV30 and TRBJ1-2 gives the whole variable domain SQTIHQWPATLVQPVGSPLSLECTVEGTSNPNLYWYRQAAGRGLQLLFYSVGIGQISSEVPQNLSASRPQDRQFILSSKKLLLSDSGFYLCAWSVVLGQGATDYGYTFGSGTRLTVV.

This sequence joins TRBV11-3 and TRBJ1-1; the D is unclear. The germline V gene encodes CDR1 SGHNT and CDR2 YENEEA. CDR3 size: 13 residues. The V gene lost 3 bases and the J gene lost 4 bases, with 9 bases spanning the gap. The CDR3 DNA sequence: TGTGCCAGCAGCTTCGTTTTCGGCACTGAAGCTTTCTTT. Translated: CASSFVFGTEAFF.

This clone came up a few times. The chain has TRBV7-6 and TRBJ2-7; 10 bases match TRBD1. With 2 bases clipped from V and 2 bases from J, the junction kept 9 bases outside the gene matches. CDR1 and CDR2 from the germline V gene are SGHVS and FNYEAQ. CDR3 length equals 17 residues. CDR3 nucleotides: TGTGCCAGCAGCTTACGGTTCGGACAGGGGGAGACCTACGAGCAGTACTTC. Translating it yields CASSLRFGQGETYEQYF.

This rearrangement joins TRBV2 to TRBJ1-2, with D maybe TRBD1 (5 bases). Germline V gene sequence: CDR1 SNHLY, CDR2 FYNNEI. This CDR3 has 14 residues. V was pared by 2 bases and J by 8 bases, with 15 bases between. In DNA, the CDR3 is TGTGCCAGCAGTGAAATTAGGGGTGGAGAGGGCTACACCTTC. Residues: CASSEIRGGEGYTF.

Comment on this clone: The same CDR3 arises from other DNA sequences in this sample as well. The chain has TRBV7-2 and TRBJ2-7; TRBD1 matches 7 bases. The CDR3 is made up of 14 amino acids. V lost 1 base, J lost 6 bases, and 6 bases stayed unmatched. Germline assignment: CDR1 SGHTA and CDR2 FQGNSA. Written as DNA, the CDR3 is TGTGCCAGCAGCTTAGTAAAGGGGGCCAGCGAGCAGTACTTC. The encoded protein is CASSLVKGASEQYF.

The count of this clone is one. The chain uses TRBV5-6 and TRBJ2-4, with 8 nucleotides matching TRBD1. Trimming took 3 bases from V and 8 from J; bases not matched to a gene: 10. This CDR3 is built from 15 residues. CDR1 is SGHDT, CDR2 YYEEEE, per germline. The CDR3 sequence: CASSWGQAGWDIQYF. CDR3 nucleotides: TGTGCCAGCAGCTGGGGACAGGCAGGGTGGGACATTCAGTACTTC.